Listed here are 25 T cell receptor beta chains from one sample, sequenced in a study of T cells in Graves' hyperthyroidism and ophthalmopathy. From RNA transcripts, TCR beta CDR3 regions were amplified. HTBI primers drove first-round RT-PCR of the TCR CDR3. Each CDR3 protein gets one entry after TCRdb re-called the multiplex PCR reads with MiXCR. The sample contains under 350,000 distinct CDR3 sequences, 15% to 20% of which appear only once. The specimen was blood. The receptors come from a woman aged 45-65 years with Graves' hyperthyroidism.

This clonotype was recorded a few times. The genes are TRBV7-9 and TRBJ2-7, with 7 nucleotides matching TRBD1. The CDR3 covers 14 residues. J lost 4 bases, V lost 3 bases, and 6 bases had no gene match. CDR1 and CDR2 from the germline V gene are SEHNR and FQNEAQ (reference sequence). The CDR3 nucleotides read TGTGCCAGCAGCTTGGGGACAGTCGCTTACGAGCAGTACGTC. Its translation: CASSLGTVAYEQYV.

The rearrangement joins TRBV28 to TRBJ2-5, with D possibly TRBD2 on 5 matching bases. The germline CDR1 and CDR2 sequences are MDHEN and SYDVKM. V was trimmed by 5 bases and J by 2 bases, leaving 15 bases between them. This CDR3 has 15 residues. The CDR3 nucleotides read TGTGCCAGCAGTCCGGAGGCGGTGTATCAAGAGACCCAGTACTTC. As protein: CASSPEAVYQETQYF.

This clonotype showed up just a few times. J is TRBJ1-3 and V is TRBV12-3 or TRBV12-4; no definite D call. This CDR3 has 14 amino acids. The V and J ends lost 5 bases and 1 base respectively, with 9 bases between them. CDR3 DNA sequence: TGTGCCAGCAGTCCGGACCCTTCTGGAAACACCATATATTTT. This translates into CASSPDPSGNTIYF.

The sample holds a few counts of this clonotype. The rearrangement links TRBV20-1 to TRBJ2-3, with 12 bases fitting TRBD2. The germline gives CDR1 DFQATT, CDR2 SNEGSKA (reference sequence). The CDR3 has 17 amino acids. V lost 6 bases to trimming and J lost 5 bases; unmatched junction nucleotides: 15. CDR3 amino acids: CSAVAGATSGRLDTQYF. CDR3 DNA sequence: TGCAGTGCAGTGGCGGGGGCGACTAGCGGGAGATTAGATACGCAGTATTTT.

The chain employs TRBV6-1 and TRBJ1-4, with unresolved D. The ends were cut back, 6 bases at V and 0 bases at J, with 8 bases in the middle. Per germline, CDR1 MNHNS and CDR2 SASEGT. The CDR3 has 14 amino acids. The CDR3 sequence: CASRRNPTNEKLFF. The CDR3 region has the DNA TGTGCCAGCAGGAGGAATCCAACTAATGAAAAACTGTTTTTT.

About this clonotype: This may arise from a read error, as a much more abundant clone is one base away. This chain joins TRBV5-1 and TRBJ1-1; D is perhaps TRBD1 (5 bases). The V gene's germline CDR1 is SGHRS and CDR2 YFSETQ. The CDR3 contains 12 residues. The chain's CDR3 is CTSSLEEGAAFF. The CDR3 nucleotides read TGCACCAGCAGCTTGGAGGAAGGGGCAGCTTTCTTT.

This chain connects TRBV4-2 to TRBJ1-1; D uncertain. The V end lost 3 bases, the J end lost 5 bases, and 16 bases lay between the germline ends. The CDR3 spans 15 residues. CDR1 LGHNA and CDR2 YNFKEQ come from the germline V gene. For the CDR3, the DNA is TGTGCCAGCAGCCAGACCCTCGGAGGTGTAACTGAAGCTTTCTTT. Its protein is CASSQTLGGVTEAFF.

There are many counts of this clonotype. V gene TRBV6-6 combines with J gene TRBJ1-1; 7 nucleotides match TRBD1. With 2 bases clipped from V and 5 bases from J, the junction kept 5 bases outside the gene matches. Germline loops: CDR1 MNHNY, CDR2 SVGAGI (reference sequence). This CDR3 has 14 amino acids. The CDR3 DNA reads TGTGCCAGCAGTTACGGGGGGACAGTTACTGAAGCTTTCTTT. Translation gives CASSYGGTVTEAFF.

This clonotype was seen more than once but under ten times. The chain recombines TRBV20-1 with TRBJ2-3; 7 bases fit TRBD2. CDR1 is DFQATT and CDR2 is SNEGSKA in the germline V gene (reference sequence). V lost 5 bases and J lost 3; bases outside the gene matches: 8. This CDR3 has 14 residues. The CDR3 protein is CSALRLAETDTQYF. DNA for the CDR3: TGCAGTGCTTTACGGCTAGCGGAGACAGATACGCAGTATTTT.

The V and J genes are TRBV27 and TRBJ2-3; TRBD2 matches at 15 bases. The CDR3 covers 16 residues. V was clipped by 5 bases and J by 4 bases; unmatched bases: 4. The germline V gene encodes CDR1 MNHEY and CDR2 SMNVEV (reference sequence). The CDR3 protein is CASSKWTSGGADTQYF. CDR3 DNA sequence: TGTGCCAGCAGTAAATGGACTAGCGGGGGGGCAGATACGCAGTATTTT.

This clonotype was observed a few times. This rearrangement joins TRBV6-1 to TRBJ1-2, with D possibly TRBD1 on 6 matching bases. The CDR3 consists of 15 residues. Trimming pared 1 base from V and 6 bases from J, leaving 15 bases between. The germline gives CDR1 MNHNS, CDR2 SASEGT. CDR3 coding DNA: TGTGCCAGCAGTGAAGATTGGCAGGGGACGAATGGCTACACCTTC. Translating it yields CASSEDWQGTNGYTF.

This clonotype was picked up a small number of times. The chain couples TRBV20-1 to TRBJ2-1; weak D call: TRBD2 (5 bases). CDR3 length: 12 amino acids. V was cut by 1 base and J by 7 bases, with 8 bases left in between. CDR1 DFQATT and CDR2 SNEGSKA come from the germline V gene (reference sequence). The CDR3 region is CSARARGNEQFF. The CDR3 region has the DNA TGCAGTGCTAGAGCCCGAGGGAATGAGCAGTTCTTC.

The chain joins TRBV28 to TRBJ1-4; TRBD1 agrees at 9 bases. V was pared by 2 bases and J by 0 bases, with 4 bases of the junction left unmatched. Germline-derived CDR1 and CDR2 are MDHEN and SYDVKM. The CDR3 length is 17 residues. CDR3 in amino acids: CASSLARTGATNEKLFF. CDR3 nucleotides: TGTGCCAGCAGTTTAGCCCGGACAGGGGCAACTAATGAAAAACTGTTTTTT.

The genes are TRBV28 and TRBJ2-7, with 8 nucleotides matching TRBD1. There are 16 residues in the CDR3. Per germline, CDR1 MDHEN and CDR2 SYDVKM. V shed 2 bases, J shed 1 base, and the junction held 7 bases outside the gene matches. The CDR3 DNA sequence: TGTGCCAGCAGTTTAATGGGCAGGGGGCTTTCCTACGAGCAGTACTTC. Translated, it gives CASSLMGRGLSYEQYF.

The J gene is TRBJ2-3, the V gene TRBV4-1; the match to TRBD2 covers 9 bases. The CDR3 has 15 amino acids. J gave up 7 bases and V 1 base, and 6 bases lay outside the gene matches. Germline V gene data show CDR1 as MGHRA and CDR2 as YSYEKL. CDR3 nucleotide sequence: TGCGCCAGCAGCCAAGCGCGGGGGGGCGATTATACGCAGTATTTT. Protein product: CASSQARGGDYTQYF.

The CDR3 here is CASSVEWGGQDTQYF. The CDR3 DNA follows: TGTGCCAGCAGCGTAGAGTGGGGGGGCCAAGATACGCAGTATTTT. The chain couples TRBV9 to TRBJ2-3, with D possibly TRBD2 on 7 matching bases. Looked up from germline, CDR1 is SGDLS and CDR2 is YYNGEE. The V end lost 0 bases, the J end lost 5 bases, and 13 bases lay between the germline ends. The CDR3 runs to 15 residues.

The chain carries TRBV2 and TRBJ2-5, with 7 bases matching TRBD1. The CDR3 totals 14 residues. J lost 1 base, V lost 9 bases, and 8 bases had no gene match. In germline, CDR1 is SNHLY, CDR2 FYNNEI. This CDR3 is CARRRQGGQETQYF. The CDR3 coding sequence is TGTGCCAGAAGACGACAGGGCGGCCAAGAGACCCAGTACTTC.

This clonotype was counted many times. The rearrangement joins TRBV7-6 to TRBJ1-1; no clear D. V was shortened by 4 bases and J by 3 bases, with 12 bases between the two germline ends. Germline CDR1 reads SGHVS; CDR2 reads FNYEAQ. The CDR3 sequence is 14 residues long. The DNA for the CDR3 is TGTGCCAGCAGCTCTATGGACGGGTACACTGAAGCTTTCTTT. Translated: CASSSMDGYTEAFF.

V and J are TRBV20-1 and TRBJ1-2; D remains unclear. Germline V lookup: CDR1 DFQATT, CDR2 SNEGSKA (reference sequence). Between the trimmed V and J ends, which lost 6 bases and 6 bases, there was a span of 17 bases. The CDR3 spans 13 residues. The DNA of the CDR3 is TGCAGTGCCGACCCTCGGGAAAAACATGGCTACACCTTC. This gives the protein CSADPREKHGYTF.

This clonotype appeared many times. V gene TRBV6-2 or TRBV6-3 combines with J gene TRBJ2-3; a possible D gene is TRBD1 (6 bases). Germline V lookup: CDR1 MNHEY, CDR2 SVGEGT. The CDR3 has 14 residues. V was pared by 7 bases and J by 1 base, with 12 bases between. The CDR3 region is CASNDRQGTDTQYF. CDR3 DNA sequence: TGTGCCAGCAACGACCGACAGGGCACAGATACGCAGTATTTT.

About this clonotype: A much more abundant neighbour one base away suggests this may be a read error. As DNA, the CDR3 is TGTGCCAGCAGTGACAGAAATTACGAGCAGTACTTC. Its translation: CASSDRNYEQYF. V is TRBV6-2 or TRBV6-3 and J is TRBJ2-7, with D possibly TRBD1 on 5 matching bases. This CDR3 spans 12 amino acids. Trimming removed 5 bases at V and 4 bases at J, with 9 bases between. CDR1 is MNHEY and CDR2 is SVGEGT in the germline V gene.

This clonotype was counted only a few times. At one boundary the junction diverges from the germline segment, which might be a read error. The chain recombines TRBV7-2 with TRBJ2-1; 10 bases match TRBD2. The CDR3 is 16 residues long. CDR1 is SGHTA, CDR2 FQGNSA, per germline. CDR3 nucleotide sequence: TGTGCCAGCACCTTACTAGCGGGGTTCCGGGAGGGTGAGCAGTTCTTC. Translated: CASTLLAGFREGEQFF.

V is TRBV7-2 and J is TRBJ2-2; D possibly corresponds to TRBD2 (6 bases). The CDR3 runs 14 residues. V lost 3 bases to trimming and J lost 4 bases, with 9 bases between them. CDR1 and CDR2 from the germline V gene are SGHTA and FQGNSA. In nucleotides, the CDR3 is TGTGCCAGCAGCTTTATGCGGGGCACCGGGGAGCTGTTTTTT. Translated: CASSFMRGTGELFF.

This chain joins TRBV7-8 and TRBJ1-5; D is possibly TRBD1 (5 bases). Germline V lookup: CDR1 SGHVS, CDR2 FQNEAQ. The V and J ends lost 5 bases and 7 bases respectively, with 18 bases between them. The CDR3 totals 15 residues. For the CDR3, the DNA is TGTGCCAGCAGCCAATACGGGGGGACCAGACAGCCCCAGCATTTT. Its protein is CASSQYGGTRQPQHF. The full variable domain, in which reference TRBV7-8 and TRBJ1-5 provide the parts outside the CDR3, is GAGVSQSPRYKVAKRGQDVALRCDPISGHVSLFWYQQALGQGPEFLTYFQNEAQLDKSGLPSDRFFAERPEGSVSTLKIQRTQQEDSAVYLCASSQYGGTRQPQHFGDGTRLSIL.

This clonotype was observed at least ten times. The CDR3, as DNA: TGCAGTGCCCCGGGACAGGGGGGCAATGAGCAGTTCTTC. Translation gives CSAPGQGGNEQFF. The chain combines TRBV20-1 with TRBJ2-1, with 11 bases matching TRBD1. The length of the CDR3 is 13 residues. Germline values: CDR1 DFQATT, CDR2 SNEGSKA (reference sequence). V shed 6 bases and J 6 bases; nucleotides not matched to a gene: 4.